A single sample is the source of the 17 T cell receptor beta chains below, sequenced in a study of identical twins. TCRdb used MiXCR to reprocess the 5' RACE reads, holding one entry per CDR3 protein. This table has some 96,000 distinct CDR3 sequences, 5.9% appearing once. Source material: memory T cells sorted from blood. The receptors here all came from a woman between 50 and 59 years old in good health.

The V and J genes are TRBV4-1 and TRBJ2-7, with TRBD2 as a possible D gene (5 bases). V was shortened by 3 bases and J by 4 bases, with 10 bases between the two germline ends. Germline lookup yields CDR1 MGHRA and CDR2 YSYEKL. The CDR3 is 13 residues long. The CDR3 loop is CASSHLSGYEQYF. The CDR3 DNA reads as TGCGCCAGCAGCCATCTAAGCGGATACGAGCAGTACTTC.

The gene calls are TRBV5-6 and TRBJ2-7; D may correspond to TRBD1 or TRBD2 (5 bases each). The CDR3 runs 14 residues. The V gene lost 1 base and the J gene lost 4 bases, with 12 bases spanning the gap. CDR1 is SGHDT and CDR2 is YYEEEE in the germline V gene. CDR3 DNA sequence: TGTGCCAGCAGCTTGCGGGGCGCTTCATACGAGCAGTACTTC. It translates to CASSLRGASYEQYF.

For this clonotype: This may be a read error: a much more frequent sequence differs by one nucleotide. J is TRBJ2-3 and V is TRBV5-1, with TRBD1 matching 7 bases. Germline V CDR1 and CDR2: SGHRS, YFSETQ. This CDR3 spans 16 amino acids. CDR3 sequence (DNA): TGCGCCAGCAGCTTGGAGGTTGGACAGGTGGGAGATACGCCGTATTTT. Translated: CASSLEVGQVGDTPYF. Using reference TRBV5-1 and TRBJ2-3 for the parts outside the CDR3, the full variable domain is KAGVTQTPRYLIKTRGQQVTLSCSPISGHRSVSWYQQTPGQGLQFLFEYFSETQRNKGNFPGRFSGRQFSNSRSEMNVSTLELGDSALYLCASSLEVGQVGDTPYFGPGTRLTVL.

This clonotype was picked up many times. V and J are TRBV12-3 or TRBV12-4 and TRBJ2-7; TRBD2 agrees at 8 bases. The junction had 10 bases not matched to a gene; V was cut back by 8 bases and J by 4 bases. The CDR3 is 14 amino acids. CDR3 bases: TGTGCCAGCCCCTGCGGGGGGCTATCATACGAGCAGTACGTC. The encoded protein is CASPCGGLSYEQYV.

This clonotype was seen many times. V is TRBV10-3 and J is TRBJ2-7; 7 bases match TRBD2. Trimming took 2 bases from V and 5 from J; bases not matched to a gene: 9. Germline loops: CDR1 ENHRY, CDR2 SYGVKD. CDR3 length: 15 residues. As DNA, the CDR3 is TGTGCCATCAGTGAGAGCGGGACGGGTAGGGACGAGCAGTACGTC. The encoded protein is CAISESGTGRDEQYV.

This clonotype was seen ten or more times. This sequence joins TRBV6-5 and TRBJ1-2; 9 bases agree with TRBD1. V lost 5 bases, J lost 8 bases, and 9 bases stayed unmatched. CDR3 length equals 14 residues. CDR1 MNHEY and CDR2 SVGAGI come from the germline V gene. DNA of the CDR3: TGTGCCAGCAGTAGGTTAACCGGGACAGGGGGCTACACCTTC. It codes for CASSRLTGTGGYTF.

The table lists this clonotype with many counts. The CDR3 DNA is TGTGCCAGCAGCTTAGGAGGAGGGGCGGGCTATGGCTACACCTTC. This sequence encodes CASSLGGGAGYGYTF. V usage is TRBV11-3 and J usage is TRBJ1-2; D possibly corresponds to TRBD1 (5 bases). From germline, CDR1 is SGHNT and CDR2 YENEEA. The CDR3 runs to 15 residues. Deletions cut 1 base from V and 4 bases from J, with 13 bases between.

This clonotype was detected many times. The chain links TRBV7-6 to TRBJ2-5; tentative D call: TRBD2 (6 bases). With 0 bases removed from V and 5 bases from J, the gap between germline ends came to 10 bases. This CDR3 is 14 amino acids long. Germline CDR1 is SGHVS and CDR2 is FNYEAQ. The CDR3 DNA follows: TGTGCCAGCAGCTTAGCGCCTAGCGCGGAGACCCAGTACTTC. Its translation: CASSLAPSAETQYF.

In this sample, this clonotype turned up many times. The rearrangement links TRBV10-1 to TRBJ2-1; weak D call: TRBD2 (6 bases). Deletions cut 6 bases from V and 3 bases from J, with 15 bases between. There are 15 residues in the CDR3. Per the germline V gene, CDR1 is WNHNN and CDR2 is SYGVQD (reference sequence). The CDR3 DNA reads TGCGCCAGCAGCGCCTCGGGACTCGACTACAATGAGCAGTTCTTC. Encoded protein: CASSASGLDYNEQFF.

In its sample, this clonotype was seen many times. The V call is TRBV27, the J call TRBJ1-2; D is possibly TRBD1 (5 bases). This CDR3 comprises 14 residues. Deletions cut 3 bases from V and 8 bases from J, with 16 bases between. Germline assignment: CDR1 MNHEY and CDR2 SMNVEV (reference sequence). The CDR3 spells CASSFRDRGEGYTF. The CDR3 coding sequence is TGTGCCAGCAGTTTCCGGGACCGGGGAGAGGGCTACACCTTC.

This clonotype was detected many times. The chain uses TRBV28 and TRBJ1-5, with TRBD1 matching over 7 bases. Per germline, CDR1 MDHEN and CDR2 SYDVKM. V shed 10 bases, J shed 7 bases, and the junction held 13 bases outside the gene matches. CDR3 length: 14 residues. The CDR3 region is CAITPPDRAQPQHF. The CDR3 bases are TGTGCCATTACCCCACCAGACAGGGCCCAGCCCCAGCATTTT.

This clonotype was seen more than once but under ten times. V and J are TRBV2 and TRBJ2-1; a possible D gene is TRBD1 (6 bases). Per the germline V gene, CDR1 is SNHLY and CDR2 is FYNNEI. The CDR3 is 15 amino acids. The ends were cut back, 1 base at V and 4 bases at J, with 11 bases in the middle. Written as DNA, the CDR3 is TGTGCCAGCAGTGAAGATGGACAGAGTTACAATGAGCAGTTCTTC. This gives the protein CASSEDGQSYNEQFF.

Many counts were recorded for this clonotype. V is TRBV7-8 and J is TRBJ1-4; D possibly corresponds to TRBD1 (5 bases). Germline CDR1 reads SGHVS; CDR2 reads FQNEAQ. Trimming stripped 1 base from V and 5 bases from J, with 11 bases between. The CDR3 length is 15 residues. The CDR3 sequence: CASSLGGAVNEKLFF. The CDR3 region has the DNA TGTGCCAGCAGCTTAGGGGGCGCAGTGAATGAAAAACTGTTTTTT.

This chain joins TRBV4-2 and TRBJ2-7; D may be TRBD1 or TRBD2 (5 bases each). This CDR3 is built from 19 residues. V gave up 4 bases and J gave up 3 bases, with 28 bases separating them. Germline loops: CDR1 LGHNA, CDR2 YNFKEQ. The CDR3 DNA follows: TGTGCCAGCAGCCGGGACCCCTCCCGGCCCAGGGAGTTAATCTACGAGCAGTACTTC. Its protein is CASSRDPSRPRELIYEQYF.

This clonotype was observed at least ten times. The rearrangement joins TRBV28 to TRBJ2-1; D is perhaps TRBD1 or TRBD2 (5 bases each). The CDR3 contains 16 residues. The ends were cut back, 0 bases at V and 8 bases at J, with 17 bases in the middle. The V gene's germline CDR1 is MDHEN and CDR2 SYDVKM. The CDR3 DNA reads TGTGCCAGCAGTTTATGGGGGGATTTTAGGGATGATGAGCAGTTCTTC. Translating it yields CASSLWGDFRDDEQFF. The complete variable domain, with remaining parts taken from reference TRBV28 and TRBJ2-1, reads DVKVTQSSRYLVKRTGEKVFLECVQDMDHENMFWYRQDPGLGLRLIYFSYDVKMKEKGDIPEGYSVSREKKERFSLILESASTNQTSMYLCASSLWGDFRDDEQFFGPGTRLTVL.

This clonotype was detected ten times or more. V usage is TRBV27 and J usage is TRBJ1-2, with 7 bases fitting TRBD1. V lost 4 bases to trimming and J lost 6 bases; unmatched junction nucleotides: 8. The CDR3 is made up of 14 amino acids. The germline gives CDR1 MNHEY, CDR2 SMNVEV (reference sequence). This chain's CDR3 is CASSSPDRVHGYTF. Here the CDR3 DNA reads TGTGCCAGCAGTTCCCCTGACAGGGTACATGGCTACACCTTC.

This clonotype showed up just a few times. The genes are TRBV5-1 and TRBJ2-6; D not certain. V lost 0 bases to trimming and J lost 2 bases, with 3 bases between them. CDR3 length: 14 amino acids. Germline V gene data show CDR1 as SGHRS and CDR2 as YFSETQ. This CDR3 reads CASSLETGANVLTF. In DNA, the CDR3 is TGCGCCAGCAGCTTGGAGACTGGGGCCAACGTCCTGACTTTC.